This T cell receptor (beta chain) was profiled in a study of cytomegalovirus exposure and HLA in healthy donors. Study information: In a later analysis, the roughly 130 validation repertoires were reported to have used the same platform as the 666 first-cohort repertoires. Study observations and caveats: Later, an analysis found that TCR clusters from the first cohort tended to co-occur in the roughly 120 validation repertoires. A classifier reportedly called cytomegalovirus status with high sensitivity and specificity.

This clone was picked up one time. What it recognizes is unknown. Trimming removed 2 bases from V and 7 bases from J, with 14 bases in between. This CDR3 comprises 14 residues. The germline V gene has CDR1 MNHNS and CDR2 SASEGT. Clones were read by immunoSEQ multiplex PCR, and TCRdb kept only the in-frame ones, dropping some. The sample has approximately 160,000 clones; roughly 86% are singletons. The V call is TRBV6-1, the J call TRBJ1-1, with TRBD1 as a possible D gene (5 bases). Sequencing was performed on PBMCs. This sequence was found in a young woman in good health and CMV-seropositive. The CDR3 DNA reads TGTGCCAGCAGTGAAAGTGGGGCAGCTTATGAAGCTTTCTTT. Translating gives CASSESGAAYEAFF.